Listed here are 25 T cell receptor beta chains from one sample, sequenced in a study of blood T cell repertoires in COVID-19. The data were produced by immunoSEQ multiplex PCR, yet TCRdb's version contains in-frame clones alone and is incomplete. In the table there are some 200,000 clones, around 84% of which are singletons. What was sequenced was peripheral blood. Receptors originate from a man between 50 and 59 years old who had recovered from COVID-19.

This clone has only a few counts. The chain combines TRBV6-5 with TRBJ1-6; TRBD1 matches at 8 bases. Germline CDR1 reads MNHEY; CDR2 reads SVGAGI. Unmatched junction bases numbered 2, after V lost 3 bases and J lost 7 bases. The CDR3 covers 14 residues. CDR3 nucleotide sequence: TGTGCCAGCAGTTATGGACAGGGAAATTCACCCCTCCACTTT. Translating gives CASSYGQGNSPLHF.

The chain recombines TRBV4-1 with TRBJ2-3, with 11 bases that match TRBD2. The germline CDR1 and CDR2 sequences are MGHRA and YSYEKL. Trimming took 4 bases from V and 5 from J; bases not matched to a gene: 8. The length of the CDR3 is 16 residues. The DNA of the CDR3 is TGCGCCAGCAGCCCCCCGGGACTAGCGGTTGGAGATACGCAGTATTTT. This translates into CASSPPGLAVGDTQYF.

The chain joins TRBV27 to TRBJ2-2; TRBD2 might be the D (5 bases). The V gene lost 3 bases and the J gene lost 4 bases, with 15 bases spanning the gap. The germline CDR1 and CDR2 sequences are MNHEY and SMNVEV (reference sequence). This CDR3 is built from 16 residues. The CDR3 sequence is CASSFELGSGTGELFF. CDR3 bases: TGTGCCAGCAGTTTTGAGTTAGGGAGCGGCACCGGGGAGCTGTTTTTT.

This clone was counted a single time. The chain uses TRBV28 and TRBJ1-6; no definite D call. The germline gives CDR1 MDHEN, CDR2 SYDVKM. V lost 4 bases, J lost 7 bases, and 17 bases lay in between. This CDR3 contains 16 residues. Here the CDR3 DNA reads TGTGCCAGCAGTTCTTACCTCGGTCCGAAGAATTCACCCCTCCACTTT. Translation: CASSSYLGPKNSPLHF.

The chain recombines TRBV11-2 with TRBJ2-3, with no clear D. The V and J ends lost 4 bases and 6 bases respectively, with 11 bases between them. The germline V gene has CDR1 SGHAT and CDR2 FQNNGV. The CDR3 is 13 amino acids. This CDR3 reads CASSSDRRDTQYF. In DNA, the CDR3 is TGTGCCAGCAGCTCAGACCGTCGTGATACGCAGTATTTT.

The V gene is TRBV6-1, the J gene TRBJ2-7; the match to TRBD1 covers 11 bases. Unmatched junction bases numbered 7, after V lost 2 bases and J lost 7 bases. The germline V gene encodes CDR1 MNHNS and CDR2 SASEGT. CDR3 length: 15 amino acids. For the CDR3, the DNA is TGTGCCAGCAGTGAAAGGGGACAGGGGGGACGGGAGCAGTACTTC. Translating it yields CASSERGQGGREQYF.

The chain couples TRBV18 to TRBJ2-7; 8 bases fit TRBD1. The CDR3 contains 17 residues. J gave up 9 bases and V 3 bases, and 19 bases lay outside the gene matches. CDR1 is KGHSH, CDR2 LQKENI, per germline. The CDR3 protein is CASSPLRGQVGQGGQYF. The CDR3 nucleotides read TGTGCCAGCTCACCTCTCCGGGGACAGGTGGGTCAAGGCGGGCAGTACTTC.

The chain joins TRBV27 to TRBJ1-1; 7 bases are a match to TRBD1. Germline V CDR1 and CDR2: MNHEY, SMNVEV (reference sequence). The J segment lost 6 bases and the V segment lost 7 bases, leaving 5 bases of the junction unmatched. This CDR3 region has 12 residues. The CDR3 protein is CASKGARPEAFF. The CDR3 DNA sequence: TGTGCCAGCAAGGGGGCTCGACCTGAAGCTTTCTTT.

This clone was seen more than once but under ten times. CDR3 DNA: TGTGCGGCGGGACAGTTTATCTACGAGCAGTACTTC. Translated, it gives CAAGQFIYEQYF. V usage is TRBV25-1 and J usage is TRBJ2-7; a possible D gene is TRBD1 (7 bases). The CDR3 sequence is 12 residues long. Germline lookup yields CDR1 MGHDK and CDR2 SYGVNS.

The V gene is TRBV3-1 (or the pseudogene TRBV3-2), the J gene TRBJ2-7; possibly TRBD1 for D (5 bases). The germline gives CDR1 LGHDT, CDR2 YNNKEL (reference sequence). V was pared by 0 bases and J by 1 base, with 10 bases between. This CDR3 region has 15 residues. This chain's CDR3 is CASSQEIGASYEQYF. CDR3 DNA sequence: TGTGCCAGCAGCCAAGAGATAGGGGCGTCCTACGAGCAGTACTTC.

This rearrangement joins TRBV28 to TRBJ1-1, with D possibly being TRBD1 (5 bases). Per germline, CDR1 MDHEN and CDR2 SYDVKM. V lost 3 bases and J 9 bases, leaving 14 bases between the germline ends. CDR3 size: 13 residues. The chain's CDR3 is CASSFVSTAKAFF. CDR3 nucleotides: TGTGCCAGCAGTTTTGTGTCGACAGCTAAAGCTTTCTTT. The variable domain in full, completed from reference TRBV28 and TRBJ1-1, reads DVKVTQSSRYLVKRTGEKVFLECVQDMDHENMFWYRQDPGLGLRLIYFSYDVKMKEKGDIPEGYSVSREKKERFSLILESASTNQTSMYLCASSFVSTAKAFFGQGTRLTVV.

V and J are TRBV19 and TRBJ2-7, with 8 bases identical to TRBD1. Germline V gene lookup returns CDR1 LNHDA and CDR2 SQIVND (reference sequence). There are 18 residues in the CDR3. V was clipped by 2 bases and J by 2 bases; unmatched bases: 14. The CDR3 spells CASSIFLSGQGRTYEQYF. The CDR3 coding sequence is TGTGCCAGTAGTATATTCCTCTCTGGACAGGGCCGAACCTACGAGCAGTACTTC.

V is TRBV18 and J is TRBJ1-5; D is undetermined. Germline values: CDR1 KGHSH, CDR2 LQKENI. V was pared by 6 bases and J by 1 base, with 7 bases between. CDR3 length: 13 amino acids. As DNA, the CDR3 is TGTGCCAGCTCTCTGACAAGCAATCAGCCCCAGCATTTT. This sequence encodes CASSLTSNQPQHF.

This clone was counted a single time. Additional DNA sequences in this sample encode the identical CDR3. The CDR3 sequence: CAWSVGGTSYEQYF. The CDR3 DNA reads as TGTGCCTGGAGTGTTGGGGGGACCTCCTACGAGCAGTACTTC. The chain carries TRBV30 and TRBJ2-7; D is possibly TRBD2 (6 bases). CDR3 size: 14 residues. Germline V gives CDR1 GTSNPN, CDR2 SVGIG (reference sequence). V was trimmed by 0 bases and J by 0 bases, leaving 9 bases between them.

This chain joins TRBV27 and TRBJ2-7; 11 nucleotides line up with TRBD2. The V gene end was trimmed by 6 bases and the J gene end by 1 base; junction bases not matched to a gene: 5. There are 15 residues in the CDR3. CDR1 is MNHEY, CDR2 SMNVEV, per germline (reference sequence). For the CDR3, the DNA is TGTGCCAGCAGCCTCACTAGCGGGAGATCCTACGAGCAGTACTTC. Its protein is CASSLTSGRSYEQYF.

V gene TRBV24-1 combines with J gene TRBJ2-5; 9 nucleotides align to TRBD2. The CDR3 runs to 13 residues. The V gene end was trimmed by 9 bases and the J gene end by 1 base; junction bases not matched to a gene: 2. Per germline, CDR1 KGHDR and CDR2 SFDVKD. The CDR3 DNA sequence: TGTGCCACCGGGGGACTAGCCCAAGAGACCCAGTACTTC. Protein: CATGGLAQETQYF.

This chain joins TRBV9 and TRBJ2-1; 9 positions match TRBD2. V shed 3 bases, J shed 4 bases, and the junction held 8 bases outside the gene matches. The V gene's germline CDR1 is SGDLS and CDR2 YYNGEE. The CDR3 contains 16 residues. CDR3 region: CASSDRAGGSYNEQFF. CDR3 DNA: TGTGCCAGCAGCGACCGAGCGGGAGGTTCTTACAATGAGCAGTTCTTC.

The chain uses TRBV16 and TRBJ1-2; D gene uncertain. The length of the CDR3 is 14 residues. The germline gives CDR1 KGHSY, CDR2 FQNENV. Deletions cut 1 base from V and 8 bases from J, with 14 bases between. The CDR3 spells CASSQFGQVGGYTF. The CDR3 bases are TGTGCCAGCAGCCAATTCGGCCAGGTCGGAGGCTACACCTTC.

J is TRBJ1-1 and V is TRBV28, with D maybe TRBD1 (5 bases). The germline gives CDR1 MDHEN, CDR2 SYDVKM. CDR3 length: 14 amino acids. Trimming took 5 bases from V and 0 from J, leaving 10 bases between them. CDR3 loop: CASSLGGMNTEAFF. In nucleotides, the CDR3 is TGTGCCAGCAGTCTGGGGGGGATGAACACTGAAGCTTTCTTT.

The rearrangement uses TRBV27 and TRBJ1-6; 9 bases line up with TRBD1. Germline V gene data show CDR1 as MNHEY and CDR2 as SMNVEV (reference sequence). The CDR3 spans 15 residues. Trimming took 5 bases from V and 10 from J; bases not matched to a gene: 9. CDR3: CASSQTGGARSPLHF. CDR3 DNA: TGTGCCAGCAGTCAAACAGGGGGCGCGAGGTCACCCCTCCACTTT.

This clone has just a few counts. The chain recombines TRBV7-2 with TRBJ2-2, with TRBD2 as a possible D gene (5 bases). Germline V lookup: CDR1 SGHTA, CDR2 FQGNSA. The CDR3 length is 16 residues. Trimming shortened V by 3 bases and J by 1 base, and 12 bases separated the two germline ends. The CDR3 protein is CASSFNSGLNTGELFF. In DNA form, the CDR3 reads TGTGCCAGCAGCTTCAACAGCGGATTGAACACCGGGGAGCTGTTTTTT.

The chain joins TRBV6-5 to TRBJ1-4; TRBD1 aligns across 7 bases. V gave up 8 bases and J gave up 8 bases; unmatched junction bases: 5. CDR1 and CDR2 from the germline V gene are MNHEY and SVGAGI. The CDR3 has 12 residues. CDR3 nucleotides: TGTGCCAGCCGACAGGGACGGGAAAAACTGTTTTTT. Residues: CASRQGREKLFF.

This rearrangement joins TRBV24-1 to TRBJ2-2, with D possibly matching TRBD2 (6 bases). Germline CDR1 and CDR2: KGHDR and SFDVKD. V was clipped by 0 bases and J by 3 bases, with 13 bases between them. CDR3 length: 17 residues. The CDR3 loop is CATSDLRGAGDTGELFF. Here the CDR3 DNA reads TGTGCCACCAGTGATTTGCGGGGAGCGGGCGACACCGGGGAGCTGTTTTTT.

This rearrangement joins TRBV28 to TRBJ2-7; weak D call: TRBD1 (6 bases). CDR3 size: 15 residues. Germline CDR1 reads MDHEN; CDR2 reads SYDVKM. V was trimmed by 5 bases and J by 0 bases, leaving 14 bases between them. The CDR3 bases are TGTGCCAGCAGTCCAGGGGCCCCGACCTCCTACGAGCAGTACTTC. This codes for CASSPGAPTSYEQYF.

The rearrangement uses TRBV6-6 and TRBJ2-7; tentatively, D is TRBD2 (5 bases). There are 15 residues in the CDR3. V was shortened by 2 bases and J by 2 bases, with 13 bases between the two germline ends. Germline lookup yields CDR1 MNHNY and CDR2 SVGAGI (reference sequence). The CDR3 loop is CASSYKDPGTYEQYF. CDR3 sequence (DNA): TGTGCCAGCAGTTACAAGGACCCCGGGACCTACGAGCAGTACTTC.